The sequence of this T cell receptor (beta chain) was determined in a study of regulatory T cells in long-lasting Graves disease. The study, taken as a whole, reports: A reduction in accuracy may have resulted from the small sample size. Persistent patients had more shared public clonotypes (around 2,700) than new patients (roughly 940).

CDR3-region Arm-PCR and iRepertoire HTBI primers produced the TCR beta libraries. Per the study methods: Samples collectively showed approximately 62 TRBV and around 15 TRBJ segments. TCRdb independently ran MiXCR on the multiplex PCR reads; one entry per CDR3 protein. None of the V and J calls come from the authors' own analysis; TCRdb made them. The data show about 420,000 distinct CDR3 sequences, with over 15% seen just once and 20% to 25% held by the top ten. Time point specified: newly diagnosed GD, antithyroid drugs for less than 3 months. TCR sequences were obtained from RNA taken from PBMCs. This clonotype appeared many times. What it binds is not known. Germline CDR1 and CDR2: MDHEN and SYDVKM. There are 14 residues in the CDR3. The V gene lost 8 bases and the J gene lost 4 bases, with 14 bases spanning the gap. These records were also assigned to another study, of T cells in Graves' hyperthyroidism and ophthalmopathy. Per that study: Diagnosis relied on clinical symptoms, serum thyroxine and TRAb, thyroid ultrasound and orbital computed tomography.

This chain connects TRBV28 to TRBJ2-2, with a weak D call TRBD1 (6 bases). Sequenced here: peripheral blood mononuclear cells (PBMCs), sampled at new diagnosis, from a patient treated with antithyroid drugs. This TCR was sampled from a woman between 18 and 29 years old with Graves disease. The CDR3 bases are TGTGCCAGCCGGGACACATATTTCACCGGGGAGCTGTTTTTT. Translated, it gives CASRDTYFTGELFF.